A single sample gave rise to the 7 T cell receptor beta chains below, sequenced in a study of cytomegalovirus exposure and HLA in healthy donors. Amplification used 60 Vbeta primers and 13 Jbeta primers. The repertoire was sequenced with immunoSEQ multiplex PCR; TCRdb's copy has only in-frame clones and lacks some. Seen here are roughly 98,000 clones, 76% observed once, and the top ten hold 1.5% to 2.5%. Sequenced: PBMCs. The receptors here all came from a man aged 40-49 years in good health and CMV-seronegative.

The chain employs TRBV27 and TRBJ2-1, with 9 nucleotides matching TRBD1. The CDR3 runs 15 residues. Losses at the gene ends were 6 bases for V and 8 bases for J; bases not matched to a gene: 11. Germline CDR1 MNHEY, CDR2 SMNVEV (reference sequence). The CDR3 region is CASRPTGGASDEQFF. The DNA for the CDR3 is TGTGCCAGCAGACCTACAGGGGGCGCTTCCGATGAGCAGTTCTTC.

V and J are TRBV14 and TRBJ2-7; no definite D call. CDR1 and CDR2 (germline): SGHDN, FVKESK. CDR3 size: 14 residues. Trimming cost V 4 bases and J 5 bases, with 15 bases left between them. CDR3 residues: CASSLGRSRHEQYF. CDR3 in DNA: TGTGCCAGCAGCCTTGGTAGGAGCCGGCACGAGCAGTACTTC.

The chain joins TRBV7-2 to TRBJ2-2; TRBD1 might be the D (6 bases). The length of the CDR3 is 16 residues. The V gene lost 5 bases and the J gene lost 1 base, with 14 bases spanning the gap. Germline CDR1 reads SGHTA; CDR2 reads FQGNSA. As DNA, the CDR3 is TGTGCCAGCAGCCGGAATGGGGGACAGAACACCGGGGAGCTGTTTTTT. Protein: CASSRNGGQNTGELFF.

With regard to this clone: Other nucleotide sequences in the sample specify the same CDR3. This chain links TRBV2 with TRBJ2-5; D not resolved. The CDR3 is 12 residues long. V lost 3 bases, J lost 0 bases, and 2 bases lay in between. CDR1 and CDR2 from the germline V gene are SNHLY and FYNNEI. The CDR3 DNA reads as TGTGCCAGCAGTGATAACCAAGAGACCCAGTACTTC. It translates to CASSDNQETQYF.

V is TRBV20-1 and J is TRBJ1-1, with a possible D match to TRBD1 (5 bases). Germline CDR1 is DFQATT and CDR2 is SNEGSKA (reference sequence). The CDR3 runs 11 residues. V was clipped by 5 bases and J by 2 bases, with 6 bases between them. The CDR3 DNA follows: TGCAGTGCTGGGACTAACACTGAAGCTTTCTTT. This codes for CSAGTNTEAFF.

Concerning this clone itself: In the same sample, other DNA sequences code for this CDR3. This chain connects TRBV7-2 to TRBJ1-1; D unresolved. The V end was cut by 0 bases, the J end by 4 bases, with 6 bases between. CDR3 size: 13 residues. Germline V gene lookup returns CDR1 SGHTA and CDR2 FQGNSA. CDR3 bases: TGTGCCAGCAGCTTAGCTCGGGGCACTGAAGCTTTCTTT. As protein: CASSLARGTEAFF.

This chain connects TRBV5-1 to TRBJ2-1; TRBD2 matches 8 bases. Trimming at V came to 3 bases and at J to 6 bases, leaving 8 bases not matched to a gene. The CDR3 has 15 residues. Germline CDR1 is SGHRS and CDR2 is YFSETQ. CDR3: CASSWAGGNSNEQFF. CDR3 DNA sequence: TGCGCCAGCAGCTGGGCGGGGGGTAACTCCAATGAGCAGTTCTTC.